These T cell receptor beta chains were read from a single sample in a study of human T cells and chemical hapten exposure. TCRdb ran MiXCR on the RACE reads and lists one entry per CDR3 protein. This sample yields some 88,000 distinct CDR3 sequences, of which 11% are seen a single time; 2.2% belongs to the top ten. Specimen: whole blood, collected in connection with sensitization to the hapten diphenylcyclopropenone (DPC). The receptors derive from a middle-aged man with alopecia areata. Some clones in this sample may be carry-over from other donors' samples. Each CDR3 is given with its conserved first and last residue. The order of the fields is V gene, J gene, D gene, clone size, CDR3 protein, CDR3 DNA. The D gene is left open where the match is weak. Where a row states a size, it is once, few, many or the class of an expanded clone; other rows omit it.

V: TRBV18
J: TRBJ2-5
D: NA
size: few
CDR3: CASSPQGEVTQYF
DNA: TGTGCCAGCTCACCGCAGGGGGAGGTGACCCAGTACTTC

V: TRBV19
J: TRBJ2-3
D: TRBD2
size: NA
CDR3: CASSSRGVASTDTQYF
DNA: TGTGCCAGTAGTTCGCGGGGGGTTGCTAGCACAGATACGCAGTATTTT

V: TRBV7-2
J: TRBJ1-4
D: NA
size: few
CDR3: CASSSPRGAREKLFF
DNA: TGTGCCAGCAGTTCCCCGAGGGGGGCGCGAGAAAAACTGTTTTTT

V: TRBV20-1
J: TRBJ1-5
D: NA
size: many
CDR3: CSAWEQGMRQPQHF
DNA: TGCAGTGCTTGGGAACAGGGAATGAGGCAGCCCCAGCATTTT

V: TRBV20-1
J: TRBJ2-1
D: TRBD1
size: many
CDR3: CSAAGQAGNEQFF
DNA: TGCAGTGCCGCCGGACAGGCTGGCAATGAGCAGTTCTTC

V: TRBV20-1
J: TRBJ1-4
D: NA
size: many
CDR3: CSAWRGAGEKLFF
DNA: TGCAGTGCCTGGAGGGGGGCGGGAGAAAAACTGTTTTTT

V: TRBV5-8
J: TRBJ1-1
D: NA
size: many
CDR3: CASRLNTEAFF
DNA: TGTGCCAGCAGGTTAAACACTGAAGCTTTCTTT

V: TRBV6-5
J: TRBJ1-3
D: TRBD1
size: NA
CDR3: CASSRPGTGGKMRNTIYF
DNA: TGTGCCAGCAGCCGCCCCGGGACAGGGGGCAAGATGAGAAACACCATATATTTT

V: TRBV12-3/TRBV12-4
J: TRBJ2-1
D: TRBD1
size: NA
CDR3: CASFRPRDRGRRYENEQFF
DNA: TGTGCCAGTTTCCGACCTCGGGACAGGGGGCGGAGGTACGAGAATGAGCAGTTCTTC

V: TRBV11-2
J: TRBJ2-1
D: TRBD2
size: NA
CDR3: CASSLGLAGNNEQFF
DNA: TGTGCCAGCAGCTTAGGCTTAGCGGGAAACAATGAGCAGTTCTTC

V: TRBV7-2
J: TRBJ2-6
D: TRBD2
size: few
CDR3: CASSRGLADSGANVLTF
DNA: TGTGCCAGCAGCCGTGGGCTAGCGGACTCTGGGGCCAACGTCCTGACTTTC

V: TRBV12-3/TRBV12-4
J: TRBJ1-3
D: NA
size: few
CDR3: CASSRDTPGNTIYF
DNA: TGTGCCAGCAGCCGGGACACCCCTGGAAACACCATATATTTT

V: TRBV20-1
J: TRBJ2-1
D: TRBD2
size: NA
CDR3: CSARSSGRLVDEQFF
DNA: TGCAGTGCTAGGAGTAGCGGGAGGCTTGTCGATGAGCAGTTCTTC

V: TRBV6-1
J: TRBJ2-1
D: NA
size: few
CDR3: CASSSGTASDNEQFF
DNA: TGTGCCAGCAGCTCCGGGACTGCCTCGGACAATGAGCAGTTCTTC

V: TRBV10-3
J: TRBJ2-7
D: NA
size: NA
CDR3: CAISEIGLSYEQYF
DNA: TGTGCCATCAGTGAGATTGGACTGTCCTACGAGCAGTACTTC

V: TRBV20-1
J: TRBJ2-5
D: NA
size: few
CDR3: CSAVLQETQYF
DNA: TGCAGTGCCGTGCTCCAAGAGACCCAGTACTTC

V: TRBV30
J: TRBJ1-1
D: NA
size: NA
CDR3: CAWSVLGPLNTEAFF
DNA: TGTGCCTGGAGTGTCCTTGGACCGTTGAACACTGAAGCTTTCTTT